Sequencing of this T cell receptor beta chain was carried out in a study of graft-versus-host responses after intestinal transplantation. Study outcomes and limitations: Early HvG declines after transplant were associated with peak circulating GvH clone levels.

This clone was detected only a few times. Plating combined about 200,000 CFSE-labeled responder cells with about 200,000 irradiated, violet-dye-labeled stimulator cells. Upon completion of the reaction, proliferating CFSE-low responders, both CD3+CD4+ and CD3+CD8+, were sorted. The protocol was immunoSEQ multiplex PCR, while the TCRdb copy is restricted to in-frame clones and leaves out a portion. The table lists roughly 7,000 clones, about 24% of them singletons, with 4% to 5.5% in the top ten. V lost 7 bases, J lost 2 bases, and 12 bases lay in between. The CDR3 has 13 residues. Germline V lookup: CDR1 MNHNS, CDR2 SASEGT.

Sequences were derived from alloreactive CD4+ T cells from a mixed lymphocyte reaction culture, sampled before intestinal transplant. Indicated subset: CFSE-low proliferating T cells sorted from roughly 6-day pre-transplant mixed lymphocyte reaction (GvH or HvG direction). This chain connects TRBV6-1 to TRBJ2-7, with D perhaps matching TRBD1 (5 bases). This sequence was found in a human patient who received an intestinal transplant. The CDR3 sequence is CASTRGPTYEQYF. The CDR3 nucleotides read TGTGCCAGCACTAGGGGCCCCACCTACGAGCAGTACTTC.